Sequencing of this T cell receptor beta chain was carried out in a study of T-cell memory formation after mild COVID-19. Study outcomes and limitations: Chiefly within CM and EM were the contracting CD4+ clones; CD8+ ones were within EMRA. Pre-infection memory already had some responding clones, implying cross-reactive memory joined.

The length of the CDR3 is 17 residues. V was clipped by 3 bases and J by 2 bases, with 18 bases between them. Germline lookup yields CDR1 KGHSH and CDR2 LQKENI. As to this clonotype: Its target is not known.

With constant-segment primers, 5'RACE yielded cDNA libraries of TCR alpha and TCR beta that carried sample barcodes and UMIs. TCRdb redid the calling of the 5' RACE reads with MiXCR, one entry per CDR3 protein. The sample includes about 430,000 distinct CDR3 sequences, approximately 25% seen only once; the top ten take around 8.7%. This clonotype was sampled from an adult woman who had mild COVID-19 (a few samples of this study predate the infection). Cell type and time point are not known. The chain joins TRBV18 to TRBJ2-3, with TRBD2 as a possible D gene (6 bases). The sequencing input was PBMCs or a T cell subset sorted from them (not recorded which). The CDR3 loop is CASSPELYRGTTDTQYF. The CDR3 DNA reads TGTGCCAGCTCACCCGAGCTCTATCGGGGGACCACAGATACGCAGTATTTT.